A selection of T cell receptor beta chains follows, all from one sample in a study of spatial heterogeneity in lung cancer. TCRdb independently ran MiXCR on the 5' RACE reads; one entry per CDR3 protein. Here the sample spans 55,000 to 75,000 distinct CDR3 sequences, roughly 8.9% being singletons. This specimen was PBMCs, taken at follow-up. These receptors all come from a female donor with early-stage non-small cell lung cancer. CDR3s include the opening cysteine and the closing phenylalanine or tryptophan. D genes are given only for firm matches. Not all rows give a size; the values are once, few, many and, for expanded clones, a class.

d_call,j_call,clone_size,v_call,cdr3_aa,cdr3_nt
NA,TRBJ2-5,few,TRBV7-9,CASTLGGVEETQYF,TGTGCCAGCACCCTCGGGGGAGTCGAGGAGACCCAGTACTTC
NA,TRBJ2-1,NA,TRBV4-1,CASSRWGGLRDEQFF,TGCGCCAGCAGCCGATGGGGGGGCCTCCGGGATGAGCAGTTCTTC
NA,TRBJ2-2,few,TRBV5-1,CASSLAEYTGELFF,TGCGCCAGCAGCTTAGCGGAGTACACCGGGGAGCTGTTTTTT
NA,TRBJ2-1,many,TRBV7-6,CASSAHGDYNEQFF,TGTGCCAGCAGCGCCCATGGAGACTACAATGAGCAGTTCTTC
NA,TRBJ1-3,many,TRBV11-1,CASSLNGPTSGNTIYF,TGTGCCAGCAGCTTAAACGGTCCGACCTCTGGAAACACCATATATTTT
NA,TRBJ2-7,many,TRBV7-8,CASSPDRTVYEQYF,TGTGCCAGCAGTCCAGACAGGACAGTCTACGAGCAGTACTTC
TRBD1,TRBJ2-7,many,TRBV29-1,CSGGQGETYEQYF,TGCAGCGGGGGACAGGGGGAAACCTACGAGCAGTACTTC
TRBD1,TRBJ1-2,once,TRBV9,CASSSYRGIGYTF,TGTGCCAGCAGCTCCTACAGGGGGATCGGCTACACCTTC
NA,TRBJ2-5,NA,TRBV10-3,CAISPGHLYQETQYF,TGTGCCATCAGCCCGGGACACCTGTACCAAGAGACCCAGTACTTC
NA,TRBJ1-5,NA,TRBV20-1,CSATGTSNQPQHF,TGCAGTGCGACCGGGACTAGCAATCAGCCCCAGCATTTT
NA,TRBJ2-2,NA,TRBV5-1,CASSPRLNTGELFF,TGCGCCAGCAGCCCAAGGTTGAACACCGGGGAGCTGTTTTTT
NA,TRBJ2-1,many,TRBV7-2,CASSPGLSSYNEQFF,TGTGCCAGCAGCCCCGGACTGAGCTCCTACAATGAGCAGTTCTTC
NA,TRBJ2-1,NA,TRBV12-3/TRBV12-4,CASRRPLTEQFF,TGTGCCAGCAGGCGACCCCTCACGGAGCAGTTCTTC
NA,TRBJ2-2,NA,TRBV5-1,CASSFAGGLNTGELFF,TGCGCCAGCAGCTTTGCTGGGGGACTGAACACCGGGGAGCTGTTTTTT
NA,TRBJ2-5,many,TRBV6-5,CATFRGPGETQYF,TGTGCCACCTTTAGGGGCCCAGGGGAGACCCAGTACTTC
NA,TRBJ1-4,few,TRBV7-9,CASSPPNEKLFF,TGTGCCAGCAGCCCGCCAAATGAAAAACTGTTTTTT
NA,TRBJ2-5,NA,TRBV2,CASWEETQYF,TGTGCCAGCTGGGAAGAGACCCAGTACTTC
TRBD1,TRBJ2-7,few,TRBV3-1,CASSLLYGTGDEQYF,TGTGCCAGCAGCTTATTATACGGGACAGGGGACGAGCAGTACTTC
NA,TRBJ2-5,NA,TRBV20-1,CSARDPVNGETQYF,TGCAGTGCTAGGGACCCCGTCAACGGGGAGACCCAGTACTTC
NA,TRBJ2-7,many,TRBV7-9,CASSLWGAYEQYF,TGTGCCAGCAGCTTATGGGGGGCCTACGAGCAGTACTTC